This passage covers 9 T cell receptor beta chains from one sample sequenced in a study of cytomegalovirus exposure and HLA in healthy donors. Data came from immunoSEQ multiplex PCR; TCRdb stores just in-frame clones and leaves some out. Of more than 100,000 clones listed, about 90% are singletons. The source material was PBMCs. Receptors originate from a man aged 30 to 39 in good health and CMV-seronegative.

This CDR3 reads CASSQDQGGGFYGYTF. The CDR3 nucleotides are TGCGCCAGCAGCCAAGATCAGGGGGGAGGCTTCTATGGCTACACCTTC. The V call is TRBV4-1, the J call TRBJ1-2; 7 nucleotides match TRBD1. With 0 bases clipped from V and 4 bases from J, the junction kept 8 bases outside the gene matches. Germline V lookup: CDR1 MGHRA, CDR2 YSYEKL. The CDR3 has 16 residues.

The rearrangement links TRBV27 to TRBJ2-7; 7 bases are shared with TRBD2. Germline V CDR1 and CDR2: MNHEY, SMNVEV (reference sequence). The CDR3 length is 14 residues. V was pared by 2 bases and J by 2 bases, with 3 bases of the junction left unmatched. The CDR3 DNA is TGTGCCAGCAGTTTACGCCGGGAGGCCTACGAGCAGTACTTC. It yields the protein CASSLRREAYEQYF.

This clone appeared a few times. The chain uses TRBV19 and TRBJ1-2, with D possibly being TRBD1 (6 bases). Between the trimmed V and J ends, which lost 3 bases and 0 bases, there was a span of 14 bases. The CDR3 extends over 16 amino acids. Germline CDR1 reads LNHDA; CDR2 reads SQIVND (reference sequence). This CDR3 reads CASSIGGTLTNYGYTF. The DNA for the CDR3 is TGTGCCAGTAGTATTGGTGGGACACTAACTAACTATGGCTACACCTTC. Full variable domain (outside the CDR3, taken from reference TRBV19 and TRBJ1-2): DGGITQSPKYLFRKEGQNVTLSCEQNLNHDAMYWYRQDPGQGLRLIYYSQIVNDFQKGDIAEGYSVSREKKESFPLTVTSAQKNPTAFYLCASSIGGTLTNYGYTFGSGTRLTVV.

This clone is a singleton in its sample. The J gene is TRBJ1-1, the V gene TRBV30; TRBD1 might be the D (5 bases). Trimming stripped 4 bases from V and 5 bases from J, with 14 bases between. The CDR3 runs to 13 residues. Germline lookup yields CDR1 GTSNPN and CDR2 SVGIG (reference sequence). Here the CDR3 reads CAWNVIGGTEAFF. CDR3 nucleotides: TGTGCCTGGAATGTTATTGGGGGGACTGAAGCTTTCTTT.

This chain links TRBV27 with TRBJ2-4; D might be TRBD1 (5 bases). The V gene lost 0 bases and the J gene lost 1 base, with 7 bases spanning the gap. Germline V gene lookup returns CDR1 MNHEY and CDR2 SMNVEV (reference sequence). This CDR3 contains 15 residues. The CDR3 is CASSLSGVAKNIQYF. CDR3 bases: TGTGCCAGCAGTTTATCAGGGGTGGCCAAAAACATTCAGTACTTC.

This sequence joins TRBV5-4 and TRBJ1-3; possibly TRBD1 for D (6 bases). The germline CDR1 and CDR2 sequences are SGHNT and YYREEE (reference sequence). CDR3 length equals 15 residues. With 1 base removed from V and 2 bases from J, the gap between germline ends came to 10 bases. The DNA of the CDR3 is TGTGCCAGCAGCTTGACCACAGGGCCTGGAAACACCATATATTTT. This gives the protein CASSLTTGPGNTIYF.

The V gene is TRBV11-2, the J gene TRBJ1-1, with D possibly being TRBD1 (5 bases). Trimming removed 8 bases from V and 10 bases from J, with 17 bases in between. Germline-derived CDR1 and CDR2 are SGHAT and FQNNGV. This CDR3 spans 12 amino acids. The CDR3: CASGSPGGGAFF. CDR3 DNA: TGTGCCAGCGGATCTCCCGGGGGGGGAGCTTTCTTT.

CDR3 sequence: CASSQDVTGGIEQYF. CDR3 in DNA: TGCGCCAGCAGCCAAGATGTGACAGGGGGGATCGAGCAGTACTTC. The chain employs TRBV4-3 and TRBJ2-7, with 9 bases that match TRBD1. V trimming: 0 bases; J trimming: 6 bases; junction bases outside the gene matches: 6. The length of the CDR3 is 15 residues. CDR1 is LGHNA and CDR2 is YSLEER in the germline V gene.

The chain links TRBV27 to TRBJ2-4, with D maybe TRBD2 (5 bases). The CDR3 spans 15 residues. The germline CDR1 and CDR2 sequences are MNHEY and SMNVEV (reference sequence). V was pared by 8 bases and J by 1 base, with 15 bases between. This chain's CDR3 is CASRIERPAKNIQYF. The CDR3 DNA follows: TGTGCCAGCCGAATAGAGCGGCCCGCCAAAAACATTCAGTACTTC.